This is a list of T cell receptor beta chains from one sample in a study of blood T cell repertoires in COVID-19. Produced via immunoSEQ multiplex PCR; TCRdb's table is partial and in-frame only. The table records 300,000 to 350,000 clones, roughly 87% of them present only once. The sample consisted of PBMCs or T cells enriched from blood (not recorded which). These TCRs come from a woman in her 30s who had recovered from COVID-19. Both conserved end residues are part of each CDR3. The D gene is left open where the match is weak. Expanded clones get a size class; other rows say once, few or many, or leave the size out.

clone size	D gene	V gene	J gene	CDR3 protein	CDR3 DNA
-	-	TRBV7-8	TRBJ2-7	CASSFGTSPGRDEQYF	TGTGCCAGCAGCTTCGGGACATCCCCAGGAAGGGACGAGCAGTACTTC
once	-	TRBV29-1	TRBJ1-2	CSVEDPNGGRAGAGYTF	TGCAGCGTTGAAGATCCCAACGGCGGCAGGGCAGGGGCTGGCTACACCTTC
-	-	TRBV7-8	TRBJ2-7	CASSLGQLGPYEQYF	TGTGCCAGCAGCTTAGGGCAACTGGGGCCCTACGAGCAGTACTTC
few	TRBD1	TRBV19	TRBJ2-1	CASNPTGESYNEQFF	TGTGCCAGTAATCCGACAGGGGAGAGCTACAATGAGCAGTTCTTC
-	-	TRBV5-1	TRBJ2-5	CASSLRGGQTQETQYF	TGCGCCAGCAGCCTCCGGGGGGGACAGACCCAAGAGACCCAGTACTTC
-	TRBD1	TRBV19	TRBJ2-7	CASMNSGTGRYEQYF	TGTGCCAGTATGAATTCCGGGACAGGGAGGTACGAGCAGTACTTC
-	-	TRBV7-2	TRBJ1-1	CASSPMGQVTEAFF	TGTGCCAGCAGCCCGATGGGACAAGTCACTGAAGCTTTCTTT
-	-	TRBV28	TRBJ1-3	CASSSGGGSGNTIYF	TGTGCCAGCAGTTCCGGGGGGGGCTCTGGAAACACCATATATTTT
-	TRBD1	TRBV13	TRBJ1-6	CASSPLTAGTGNSPLHF	TGTGCCAGCAGCCCCCTCACAGCCGGGACAGGGAATTCACCCCTCCACTTT
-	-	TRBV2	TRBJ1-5	CASSESSGSNQPQHF	TGTGCCAGCAGTGAATCATCGGGGAGCAATCAGCCCCAGCATTTT
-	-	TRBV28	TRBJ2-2	CASISSSFPLNTGELFF	TGTGCCAGCATTAGTAGCAGCTTTCCCCTGAACACCGGGGAGCTGTTTTTT
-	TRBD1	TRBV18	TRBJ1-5	CASSLAGGTQPQHF	TGTGCCAGCTCTTTAGCAGGGGGCACTCAGCCCCAGCATTTT
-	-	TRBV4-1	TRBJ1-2	CASSQDNGYGYTF	TGCGCCAGCAGCCAAGATAACGGTTATGGCTACACCTTC
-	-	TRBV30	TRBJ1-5	CAWSVTYSNQPQHF	TGTGCCTGGAGTGTAACTTATAGCAATCAGCCCCAGCATTTT
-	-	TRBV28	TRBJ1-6	CASSLVRQINSPLHF	TGTGCCAGCAGTTTGGTTCGACAGATAAATTCACCCCTCCACTTT
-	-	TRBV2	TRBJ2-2	CASSLLTTPNTGELFF	TGTGCCAGCAGCCTATTGACTACACCGAACACCGGGGAGCTGTTTTTT
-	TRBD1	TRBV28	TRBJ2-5	CASSLVHDRDPTTQYF	TGTGCCAGCAGTTTGGTGCACGACAGGGACCCAACGACCCAGTACTTC
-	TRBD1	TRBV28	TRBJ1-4	CASSFIGQGSEKLFF	TGTGCCAGCAGTTTTATTGGACAGGGAAGTGAAAAACTGTTTTTT
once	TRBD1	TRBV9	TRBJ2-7	CASSVGTDSSYEQYF	TGTGCCAGCAGCGTCGGGACAGACAGCTCCTACGAGCAGTACTTC
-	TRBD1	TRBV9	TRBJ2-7	CASSGSGDSRTYEQYF	TGTGCCAGCAGCGGGTCCGGGGACAGCCGAACTTACGAGCAGTACTTC
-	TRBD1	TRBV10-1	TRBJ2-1	CASSDSGQGYNEQFF	TGCGCCAGCAGTGATTCCGGACAGGGCTACAATGAGCAGTTCTTC
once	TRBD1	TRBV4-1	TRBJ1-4	CASSQTGTEEKLFF	TGCGCCAGCAGCCAGACAGGGACTGAGGAAAAACTGTTTTTT
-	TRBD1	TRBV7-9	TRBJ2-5	CASSLQRTGGNQETQYF	TGTGCCAGCAGCTTACAACGGACAGGGGGTAACCAAGAGACCCAGTACTTC
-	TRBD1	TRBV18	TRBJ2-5	CASSPPRTGQETQYF	TGTGCCAGCTCACCACCCCGGACAGGTCAAGAGACCCAGTACTTC
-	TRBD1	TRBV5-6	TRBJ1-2	CASSQVQGAANYGYTF	TGTGCCAGCAGCCAAGTCCAGGGGGCGGCCAACTATGGCTACACCTTC